This T cell receptor (beta chain) is from a study of cytomegalovirus exposure and HLA in healthy donors (dated 2017 in TCRdb). Turning to the overall study: An earlier analysis of 587 of the donors reported under 300 Gb of sequence data and 95 million to 120 million unique TCR beta sequences obtained from 150 million to 200 million T cells. The number of typed donors differed by locus: about 629-630 for A, B, C, DRB1 and DQB1; some 500 for DQA1; some 610 for DPA1; and around 450 for DPB1. Class I and class II HLA loci were covered by the typing at four-digit resolution. A later analysis re-examined previously published TCR beta repertoires from about 700 donors and added high-resolution HLA genotyping to investigate patterns of TCR occurrence. Donor age, sex, ethnicity and CMV serostatus were compiled alongside the repertoire data. About five DR-DQ haplotypes were treated as single units for association and clustering because of strong linkage in the cohort. Roughly 310 gigabases of sequencing data and approximately 84 million unique TCR sequences were included in an early release covering several hundred HLA-typed donors. In an earlier analysis of a few hundred of the donors, high-throughput TCR beta sequencing was used to judge whether each TCR beta V gene segment behaved as functional or pseudogenic. The aim of the study was to test whether cataloging public T cell receptors could identify signatures of past pathogen exposure. The study profiled the T cell repertoires of hundreds of subjects by immunosequencing and related them to cytomegalovirus serostatus. Every discovery cohort repertoire had been produced on one sequencing platform. The genetic ancestry cluster associated with self-reported Caucasian donors included about 81% of the roughly 390 genotyped donors. In the later analysis, no new phenotypic data were used to find candidate immune exposures; instead, reliance was placed on TCR beta sequences and their occurrence across donors. On average, roughly 250,000 unique TCR beta nucleotide sequences were sequenced per donor among some 430 genotyped donors of the cohort, with around 19% of those sequences being non-productive. Genome-wide SNP genotypes for about three fifths of the roughly 670 donors were used in a later genetic analysis, which treated that subset as a discovery cohort. In addition to the first cohort of hundreds of subjects, a separate validation cohort of approximately 110 different subjects was used. The study combined high-throughput TCR immunosequencing, statistical association of individual TCRs with disease status, and machine learning to predict cytomegalovirus infection status.

Summary of the overall study and its limitations: The 87-base-pair reads could not distinguish some IMGT-functional V segments, including TRBV6-2 and TRBV6-3, so those segments were excluded. Most CMV-associated TCR beta chains appeared to be HLA-restricted in a later analysis, and the HLA associations seemed to be driven largely by CMV exposure. In both the original and validation cohorts, the classifier was reported to diagnose cytomegalovirus status with high specificity and sensitivity. The cohort was sequenced for TCR beta chains only, and without alpha or paired-chain data the features that could be detected were limited. Correlated functional status among segregating V segments might reflect linkage disequilibrium, but an unknown experimental factor could not be ruled out. The earlier analysis of approximately 590 of the donors excluded roughly 17 rarely observed V segments, including chromosome 9 orphons, because counts were too low. A later analysis reported that several top co-occurrence clusters appeared linked to parvovirus B19, influenza, CMV and Epstein-Barr virus. A cluster of highly shared sequence variants was judged likely to represent a technical artifact of the sequencing pipeline. In a later analysis, more than 15,000 TCR beta sequences were associated with specific HLA alleles at a false discovery rate of 0.05. A later analysis found that TCR association rates varied across HLA loci, with DRB1 alleles showing the most associated TCRs and HLA-C alleles the fewest. In a later genetic analysis, fewer N-insertions in productive TCRs were reported among donors in an Asian-associated ancestry cluster than the roughly 640-donor mean. In a later analysis, HLA-associated TCR beta chains were found to be more clonally expanded and to have lower generation probabilities than equally common non-associated chains. Across donors, most TCR sequences were observed very rarely, whereas some public TCRs were present in many individuals. For the cohort, immune exposure information was limited to CMV serostatus. Roughly uniform sequencing depth across donors was assumed in presence/absence analyses, although this assumption may not hold. A few of the identified cytomegalovirus-associated TCR beta chains were confirmed in vitro to be specific for cytomegalovirus antigens. When HLA alleles, especially DR and DQ, strongly co-occurred, attributing TCR associations to individual alleles was difficult. The study listed approximately 150 TCR beta chains as associated with cytomegalovirus. Because HLA typing was missing for some donors at each locus, association tests included only the typed subset. A further reported finding was that TCR beta sequences accurately predicted the HLA-A and HLA-B alleles for most subjects in the first cohort. V-gene and J-gene trimming of TCR beta chains was associated with a missense DCLRE1C variant in a later genetic analysis, and the association was replicated in an independent cohort. According to the authors, the approach could potentially be generalized to other disease states and immunological phenotypes. An earlier analysis of 450 to 750 of the donors showed that most TCR beta V segments appeared in productive rearrangements either about 87% or about 30% of the time, which broadly matched IMGT annotations.

The cohort consisted of 600 to 750 healthy bone marrow donors. At the time of sampling, all cohort members were nominally healthy, though unrecorded immune exposures were likely present. CMV serostatus was positive for 289 and negative for about 55% of the 666 cohort members, and was not recorded for this donor. Every donor gave a peripheral blood sample, and the peripheral blood mononuclear cells from that sample were used for TCR beta sequencing. The Qiagen DNeasy Blood Extraction Kit was used to extract genomic DNA from the blood cell samples. The library was built by means of the immunoSEQ multiplex PCR assay. For the multiplex PCR, a mixture combining 60 forward primers for TCR Vbeta segments and 13 reverse primers for TCR Jbeta segments was used. The CDR3 region of rearranged TCR beta genes was amplified from genomic DNA with a multiplex PCR assay. The Illumina HiSeq System was used to sequence the amplified TCR beta libraries as 87-base-pair reads. In the authors' own workflow: A later analysis counted tens of millions of unique TCR beta chains across the 666 repertoires, and some 11 million of these chains were shared by at least two donors. To remove PCR and sequencing errors, raw reads were error-corrected and collapsed into unique sequences using a nearest-neighbor algorithm that merged closely related sequences. Alignment of CDR3 sequences to IMGT reference sequences was used to assign V, D and J gene segments. Each retained sequence needed at least a six-nucleotide match to both a V gene segment and a J gene segment. Rearrangements were classified as productive when the CDR3 lacked stop codons and remained in frame with V and J, and all other rearrangements were classified as non-productive. CDR3 was defined by IMGT convention, running from the second conserved V-encoded cysteine to the conserved J-encoded phenylalanine. In an earlier analysis of more than 550 of the donors, sequences lacking an unambiguous match to a single V gene segment were excluded. In an earlier analysis of a few hundred of the donors, a V segment was called functional when productive rearrangements were above 56.7%, and segregating when the standard deviation between donors exceeded 5%. To diagnose cytomegalovirus status from the catalog of TCR beta chain sequences, a statistical classification framework was built. In a later analysis, TCR nucleotide sequences were compared against IMGT/GENE-DB human TR gene sequences so that V and J genes could be assigned. In a later analysis, CDR3 sequences and most-parsimonious VDJ recombination scenarios were assigned using the TCRdist pipeline. In a later analysis, each TCR beta chain was defined by its CDR3 amino acid sequence together with its V-gene family, and reads without a unique V-gene family were excluded. To address suspected cross-contamination and a sequencing artifact, a later analysis removed 592 highly shared, low-generation-probability nucleotide sequences. For each public chain, a later analysis derived a clonal expansion index from normalized ranks of inferred template counts within each repertoire. Generation probabilities in a later analysis came from a VDJ recombination model fitted to out-of-frame rearrangements, and those results were checked against IGoR. In a later analysis, TCR-TCR, TCR-HLA and TCR-CMV co-occurrence was scored with hypergeometric tests, and a repertoire-size bias correction was applied to TCR pairs. False discovery rates were estimated in a later analysis by permuting HLA or CMV assignments 20 times. In a later analysis, co-occurring TCRs were grouped with DBSCAN, and TCRdist sequence similarity was added when clustering was performed within HLA-allele-positive subsets. For co-occurrence clustering, repertoires with fewer than 30,000 or more than 120,000 public chains were excluded, along with five or six repertoires with anomalous nucleotide sharing. This immuneACCESS table, as held by TCRdb, lists in-frame sequences with V and J called but not all clones. Of the missing ones, under half trace to an unresolved V gene in checked studies; the others have no known cause. For V, J and clone size, that table is used; D and trimming come from the DNA. The sample records 35,000 to 45,000 clones, about 50% of which are singletons. The ten biggest clones cover about an eighth of the sample.

The CDR3, from cysteine to phenylalanine, totals 15 residues. Only the CDR3 DNA stays, 45 bases, in frame from base 1. The junction shows trimming of 0 bases on V and 4 bases on J, and the gene matches do not reach 5 bases of it. From a lookup of the germline V gene, CDR1 and CDR2 are LGHNA and YNFKEQ. This clone was counted only a few times. Its binding antigen is unknown. The sample holds no much larger clone one base away, and base qualities are not on file. The chain is encoded by TRBV4-2 joined to TRBJ1-2; TRBD1 agrees with 7 junctional bases. Sequenced sample: PBMCs. This clonotype was sampled from a human donor in good health. This receptor carries the CDR3 CASSQESGGAYGYTF. The sequenced DNA is TGTGCCAGCAGCCAAGAATCAGGGGGTGCCTATGGCTACACCTTC.